One sample yielded the 32 T cell receptor beta chains listed below, sequenced in a study of T cell changes during pregnancy in multiple sclerosis. Libraries were prepared by immunoSEQ multiplex PCR; TCRdb keeps only in-frame clonotypes and omits some of them. The table has tens of thousands of clones, roughly 88% seen once. The specimen comprised peripheral blood, sampled in the second trimester of pregnancy. Source of these receptors: a female donor in good health, enrolled as a control in a pregnancy study.

The chain recombines TRBV7-9 with TRBJ1-2; no firm D call. V was trimmed by 4 bases and J by 2 bases, leaving 8 bases between them. Germline-derived CDR1 and CDR2 are SEHNR and FQNEAQ (reference sequence). The length of the CDR3 is 13 residues. CDR3 loop: CASSWTGNYGYTF. DNA of the CDR3: TGTGCCAGCAGCTGGACGGGGAACTATGGCTACACCTTC.

In its sample, this clone was seen once. The chain links TRBV28 to TRBJ2-3; 7 nucleotides align to TRBD1. The CDR3 is 15 amino acids. In germline, CDR1 is MDHEN, CDR2 SYDVKM. Losses at the gene ends were 7 bases for V and 1 base for J; bases not matched to a gene: 8. The CDR3 sequence is CASTPPGQGTDTQYF. The CDR3, as DNA: TGTGCCAGCACTCCGCCCGGACAGGGCACAGATACGCAGTATTTT.

The rearrangement joins TRBV11-3 to TRBJ2-5; unclear D gene. Per germline, CDR1 SGHNT and CDR2 YENEEA. The length of the CDR3 is 14 residues. V was shortened by 1 base and J by 1 base, with 7 bases between the two germline ends. The CDR3 region has the DNA TGTGCCAGCAGCTTAGGTGGCCTCCAAGAGACCCAGTACTTC. Its protein is CASSLGGLQETQYF. Full variable domain (remainder filled in from reference TRBV11-3 and TRBJ2-5): EAGVVQSPRYKIIEKKQPVAFWCNPISGHNTLYWYLQNLGQGPELLIRYENEEAVDDSQLPKDRFSAERLKGVDSTLKIQPAELGDSAVYLCASSLGGLQETQYFGPGTRLLVL.

This chain joins TRBV5-6 and TRBJ1-2, with TRBD1 as a possible D gene (6 bases). The CDR3 covers 15 residues. V lost 0 bases and J 8 bases, leaving 17 bases between the germline ends. CDR1 SGHDT and CDR2 YYEEEE come from the germline V gene. CDR3 nucleotide sequence: TGTGCCAGCAGCTTGGGATTTTACAGGGACGGGGGCTACACCTTC. Its translation: CASSLGFYRDGGYTF.

This clone showed up just once. The chain links TRBV19 to TRBJ1-4; D ambiguous. Trimming removed 8 bases from V and 0 bases from J, with 13 bases in between. The CDR3 is 15 amino acids. Germline V CDR1 and CDR2: LNHDA, SQIVND (reference sequence). The CDR3 nucleotides are TGTGCCAGTTCTAACACGGGAGCAACTAATGAAAAACTGTTTTTT. It translates to CASSNTGATNEKLFF.

The CDR3 protein is CASRGRGAYTEAFF. CDR3 nucleotides: TGTGCCAGCAGGGGGAGGGGGGCATACACTGAAGCTTTCTTT. J is TRBJ1-1 and V is TRBV6-5; D perhaps matches TRBD1 (6 bases). The ends were cut back, 6 bases at V and 3 bases at J, with 14 bases in the middle. The length of the CDR3 is 14 residues. Germline V gene lookup returns CDR1 MNHEY and CDR2 SVGAGI.

V and J are TRBV27 and TRBJ2-1; the match to TRBD2 covers 8 bases. Trimming took 5 bases from V and 10 from J; bases not matched to a gene: 10. This CDR3 has 14 amino acids. Germline V CDR1 and CDR2: MNHEY, SMNVEV (reference sequence). The CDR3, as DNA: TGTGCCAGCAGTAACCGGGGGGGCCTGGAGGAGCAGTTCTTC. Its protein product is CASSNRGGLEEQFF.

V is TRBV29-1 and J is TRBJ2-4, with 15 positions matching TRBD2. V lost 6 bases, J lost 8 bases, and 5 bases stayed unmatched. This CDR3 is built from 14 residues. Germline-derived CDR1 and CDR2 are SQVTM and ANQGSEA. The CDR3 here is CSVRTSGGEDIQYF. The CDR3 DNA reads TGCAGCGTCAGGACTAGCGGGGGGGAGGACATTCAGTACTTC.

The rearrangement joins TRBV10-3 to TRBJ2-3, with 8 bases aligning to TRBD2. Germline CDR1 ENHRY, CDR2 SYGVKD. The trim removed 10 bases at V and 5 bases at J, leaving 8 bases unmatched. This CDR3 has 13 amino acids. In nucleotides, the CDR3 is TGTGCCACCACTAGCGGCCGAGGAGATACGCAGTATTTT. It encodes CATTSGRGDTQYF.

This clone appeared once. V usage is TRBV29-1 and J usage is TRBJ1-4, with TRBD1 identical over 9 bases. This CDR3 region has 18 residues. J was trimmed by 5 bases and V by 4 bases; bases with no gene match: 17. Germline V CDR1 and CDR2: SQVTM, ANQGSEA. CDR3 sequence: CSVATQFGRGQGNEKLFF. In DNA form, the CDR3 reads TGCAGCGTTGCCACCCAATTCGGCCGGGGACAGGGAAATGAAAAACTGTTTTTT.

J is TRBJ2-7 and V is TRBV6-5, with 7 bases lining up with TRBD1. The CDR3 has 14 residues. The germline V gene encodes CDR1 MNHEY and CDR2 SVGAGI. With V trimmed by 2 bases and J by 1 base, 2 bases remained unmatched. The CDR3 is CASSYGDSSYEQYF. CDR3 DNA: TGTGCCAGCAGTTACGGGGACAGTTCCTACGAGCAGTACTTC.

The chain employs TRBV15 and TRBJ2-5, with 7 bases lining up with TRBD2. Germline CDR1 is LNHNV and CDR2 is YYDKDF (reference sequence). V lost 0 bases, J lost 1 base, and 5 bases stayed unmatched. This CDR3 spans 16 amino acids. The CDR3 coding sequence is TGTGCCACCAGCAGAGAGGGAGGGAACCCCCAAGAGACCCAGTACTTC. This encodes CATSREGGNPQETQYF.

This chain connects TRBV6-1 to TRBJ1-6; D might be TRBD1 (6 bases). The germline V gene encodes CDR1 MNHNS and CDR2 SASEGT. The germline V and J ends were trimmed by 2 bases and 9 bases, with 11 bases remaining between them. This CDR3 has 14 residues. CDR3 sequence: CASSERGIGSPLHF. The CDR3 DNA reads TGTGCCAGCAGTGAAAGGGGGATTGGTTCACCCCTCCACTTT.

This chain connects TRBV10-1 to TRBJ1-2; tentative D call: TRBD1 (6 bases). CDR3 length equals 15 residues. Germline V gene sequence: CDR1 WNHNN, CDR2 SYGVQD (reference sequence). V was cut by 4 bases and J by 3 bases, with 15 bases left in between. As DNA, the CDR3 is TGCGCCAGCAGTGGACCTCTCAGGGGTCACTATGGCTACACCTTC. It translates to CASSGPLRGHYGYTF.

This clone showed up just a few times. The CDR3 reads CASRQGSGNSPLHF. CDR3 coding DNA: TGTGCCAGCCGACAGGGGTCGGGTAATTCACCCCTCCACTTT. The chain carries TRBV2 and TRBJ1-6; 8 bases match TRBD1. The CDR3 totals 14 residues. The germline gives CDR1 SNHLY, CDR2 FYNNEI. Trimming took 8 bases from V and 6 from J; bases not matched to a gene: 6.

The chain couples TRBV28 to TRBJ2-4; D possibly corresponds to TRBD1 (6 bases). Germline V gene lookup returns CDR1 MDHEN and CDR2 SYDVKM. Trimming took off 1 base at V and 0 bases at J, with 16 bases between the two ends. The length of the CDR3 is 18 residues. CDR3 in amino acids: CASSLSRTDPRAKNIQYF. The CDR3 DNA is TGTGCCAGCAGTTTATCGCGGACAGACCCCCGAGCCAAAAACATTCAGTACTTC.

J is TRBJ2-1 and V is TRBV5-1, with D tentatively TRBD2 (6 bases). V was cut by 0 bases and J by 4 bases, with 14 bases left in between. Germline values: CDR1 SGHRS, CDR2 YFSETQ. The CDR3 sequence is 16 residues long. Here the CDR3 reads CASSLADAGRYNEQFF. The CDR3 region has the DNA TGCGCCAGCAGCTTGGCGGATGCGGGGAGGTACAATGAGCAGTTCTTC.

This clone came up once. The chain has TRBV11-2 and TRBJ2-3, with 7 bases fitting TRBD2. Trimming at V came to 5 bases and at J to 6 bases, leaving 11 bases not matched to a gene. Looked up from germline, CDR1 is SGHAT and CDR2 is FQNNGV. The CDR3 covers 15 residues. CDR3 nucleotide sequence: TGTGCCAGCAGCAAGCGACTAGCTGTCGACGATACGCAGTATTTT. Protein: CASSKRLAVDDTQYF.

The rearrangement joins TRBV19 to TRBJ1-4, with D tentatively TRBD1 (6 bases). Germline CDR1 and CDR2: LNHDA and SQIVND (reference sequence). The V end lost 7 bases, the J end lost 3 bases, and 18 bases lay between the germline ends. The CDR3 has 16 amino acids. CDR3 bases: TGTGCCAGTAACTTTCGAGGGACAAAGGCTAATGAAAAACTGTTTTTT. The encoded protein is CASNFRGTKANEKLFF.

The chain links TRBV4-3 to TRBJ1-2; TRBD1 is a possible D gene (6 bases). V was shortened by 0 bases and J by 7 bases, with 15 bases between the two germline ends. The CDR3 loop spans 15 amino acids. CDR1 and CDR2 (germline): LGHNA, YSLEER. This CDR3 is CASSQERVTGIGYTF. The CDR3 DNA sequence: TGCGCCAGCAGCCAAGAGAGAGTTACAGGGATTGGCTACACCTTC.

The chain recombines TRBV13 with TRBJ2-1; D is uncertain. CDR3 length: 16 amino acids. Germline V gives CDR1 PRHDT, CDR2 FYEKMQ (reference sequence). V was clipped by 4 bases and J by 4 bases, with 17 bases between them. In DNA, the CDR3 is TGTGCCAGCAGCTACTTGCGCATAGCAGTTTACAATGAGCAGTTCTTC. Translated: CASSYLRIAVYNEQFF.

V is TRBV6-5 and J is TRBJ1-2, with a possible D match to TRBD1 (5 bases). Trimming pared 8 bases from V and 5 bases from J, leaving 15 bases between. The CDR3 extends over 13 amino acids. Per germline, CDR1 MNHEY and CDR2 SVGAGI. CDR3 sequence reads: CASRLLTAYGYTF. CDR3 sequence (DNA): TGTGCCAGCCGGCTACTGACAGCGTATGGCTACACCTTC.

The rearrangement joins TRBV5-6 to TRBJ2-7, with D perhaps matching TRBD1 (6 bases). Germline values: CDR1 SGHDT, CDR2 YYEEEE. Between the trimmed V and J ends, which lost 1 base and 2 bases, there was a span of 19 bases. The CDR3 consists of 17 residues. The CDR3 region is CASSLSTGHAFPYEQYF. In DNA form, the CDR3 reads TGTGCCAGCAGCTTGAGCACAGGGCACGCTTTTCCCTACGAGCAGTACTTC.

The V and J genes are TRBV9 and TRBJ1-1; a possible D gene is TRBD1 (5 bases). There are 14 residues in the CDR3. The ends were cut back, 0 bases at V and 4 bases at J, with 10 bases in the middle. Germline V lookup: CDR1 SGDLS, CDR2 YYNGEE. DNA for the CDR3: TGTGCCAGCAGCGTAGTGGTGGGGCCCACTGAAGCTTTCTTT. Residues: CASSVVVGPTEAFF.

As concerns this clone: A read error may account for a junction end that differs from germline. The V and J genes are TRBV7-7 and TRBJ2-1, with D unclear. The CDR3 totals 13 residues. Germline CDR1 SSHAT, CDR2 FNYEAQ (reference sequence). The CDR3 coding sequence is TGTGCTAGCAGCTTAGGCCAGATCAATGAGCAGTTCTTC. It yields the protein CASSLGQINEQFF.

This clone appeared a single time. The chain combines TRBV2 with TRBJ1-2; 8 nucleotides agree with TRBD1. Losses at the gene ends were 4 bases for V and 4 bases for J; bases not matched to a gene: 2. CDR1 is SNHLY and CDR2 is FYNNEI in the germline V gene. This CDR3 region has 13 residues. For the CDR3, the DNA is TGTGCCAGCAGTGTAGACAGGGGCTATGGCTACACCTTC. Translating it yields CASSVDRGYGYTF.

The chain joins TRBV28 to TRBJ1-6; D remains ambiguous. This CDR3 spans 18 amino acids. CDR1 MDHEN and CDR2 SYDVKM come from the germline V gene. The V gene lost 2 bases and the J gene lost 0 bases, with 14 bases spanning the gap. The DNA of the CDR3 is TGTGCCAGCAGTTTACTCCGCTCCACGAGCTCCTATAATTCACCCCTCCACTTT. It encodes CASSLLRSTSSYNSPLHF. Drawing the rest from reference TRBV28 and TRBJ1-6, the complete variable domain is DVKVTQSSRYLVKRTGEKVFLECVQDMDHENMFWYRQDPGLGLRLIYFSYDVKMKEKGDIPEGYSVSREKKERFSLILESASTNQTSMYLCASSLLRSTSSYNSPLHFGNGTRLTVT.

The chain uses TRBV9 and TRBJ2-5; D is undetermined. Per the germline V gene, CDR1 is SGDLS and CDR2 is YYNGEE. CDR3 length: 15 residues. V was trimmed by 0 bases and J by 4 bases, leaving 13 bases between them. The CDR3 DNA reads TGTGCCAGCAGCGTAGGTTCCCAGTTTCCAGAGACCCAGTACTTC. As protein: CASSVGSQFPETQYF.

This clone was seen more than once but under ten times. The chain has TRBV4-2 and TRBJ2-2; perhaps TRBD2 as D (5 bases). This CDR3 comprises 16 residues. CDR1 and CDR2 from the germline V gene are LGHNA and YNFKEQ. Trimming took off 1 base at V and 6 bases at J, with 15 bases between the two ends. This CDR3 is CASSQGGPDNAGELFF. The CDR3 bases are TGTGCCAGCAGCCAAGGAGGGCCTGATAACGCCGGGGAGCTGTTTTTT.

This clone appeared a few times. The V call is TRBV18, the J call TRBJ2-3; 15 nucleotides align to TRBD2. The CDR3 spans 16 residues. V dropped 3 bases and J dropped 4; count of bases not matched to a gene: 2. Per the germline V gene, CDR1 is KGHSH and CDR2 is LQKENI. This chain's CDR3 is CASSPGLAGGPDTQYF. The CDR3, as DNA: TGTGCCAGCTCACCCGGACTAGCGGGAGGGCCAGATACGCAGTATTTT.

CDR3 bases: TGTGCCAGCACTTCGGGACAGGGCGCAGATACGCAGTATTTT. This sequence encodes CASTSGQGADTQYF. The chain uses TRBV6-1 and TRBJ2-3, with 9 bases lining up with TRBD1. Germline-derived CDR1 and CDR2 are MNHNS and SASEGT. The CDR3 is 14 residues long. The trim removed 7 bases at V and 4 bases at J, leaving 6 bases unmatched.

The V gene is TRBV28, the J gene TRBJ2-7; D is ambiguous. Deletions cut 4 bases from V and 5 bases from J, with 9 bases between. The CDR3 sequence is 12 residues long. The V gene's germline CDR1 is MDHEN and CDR2 SYDVKM. CDR3 DNA: TGTGCCAGCAGTTCAGCAGGCCACGAGCAGTACTTC. Translated: CASSSAGHEQYF.